This TCR beta chain was obtained from a study of cytomegalovirus exposure and HLA in healthy donors. Overall study context: Earlier results showed some 120 million unique TCR beta sequences derived from approximately 180 million T cells. Study-level results: Looking again later, the authors saw that most CMV-associated TCR beta chains seemed HLA-restricted. Earlier findings revealed that most TCR beta V segments proved productive either about 90% or about 30% of the time.

Nominal health characterized the donors when sampled, though unrecorded immune exposures were likely. As regards this clone: Its specificity is not known.

60 Vbeta and 13 Jbeta primers were used in PCR. This table comes from immunoSEQ multiplex PCR, and its TCRdb copy is limited to in-frame clones, with some not included. The sample carries over 150,000 clones, more than 75% recorded once. The clonotype comes from a man aged 25 to 45 in good health and CMV-seropositive. The sample comprised PBMCs.

The CDR3 loop is CASSSLDRGTDTQYF. In DNA, the CDR3 is TGTGCCAGCAGTTCTTTGGACAGGGGCACAGATACGCAGTATTTT. V usage is TRBV6-5 and J usage is TRBJ2-3; 8 nucleotides agree with TRBD1. Trimming at V came to 4 bases and at J to 1 base, leaving 4 bases not matched to a gene. From germline, CDR1 is MNHEY and CDR2 SVGAGI. This CDR3 has 15 residues.